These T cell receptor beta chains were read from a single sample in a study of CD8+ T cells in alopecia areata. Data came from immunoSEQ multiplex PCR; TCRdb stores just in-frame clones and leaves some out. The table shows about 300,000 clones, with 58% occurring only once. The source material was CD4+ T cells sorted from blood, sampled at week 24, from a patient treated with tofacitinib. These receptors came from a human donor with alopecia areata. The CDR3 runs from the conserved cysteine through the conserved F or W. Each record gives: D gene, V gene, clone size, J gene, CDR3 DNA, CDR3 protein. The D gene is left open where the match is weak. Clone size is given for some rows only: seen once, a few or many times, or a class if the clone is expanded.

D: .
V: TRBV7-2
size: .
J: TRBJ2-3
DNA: TGTGCCAGCAGCCCGGATCGGACAGATACGCAGTATTTT
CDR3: CASSPDRTDTQYF

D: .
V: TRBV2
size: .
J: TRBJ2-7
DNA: TGTGCCAGCGAGAGAGCAGGGGCCTACGAGCAGTACTTC
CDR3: CASERAGAYEQYF

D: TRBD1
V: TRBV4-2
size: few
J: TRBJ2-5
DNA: TGTGCCAGCAGCCAGGGGAACCAGGGGGCGGAGACCCAGTACTTC
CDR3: CASSQGNQGAETQYF

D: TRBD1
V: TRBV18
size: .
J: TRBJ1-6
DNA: TGTGCCAGCTCACCACAGGGACAGGGGGCCAATTCACCCCTCCACTTT
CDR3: CASSPQGQGANSPLHF

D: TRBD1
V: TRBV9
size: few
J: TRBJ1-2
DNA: TGTGCCAGCAGCCCAGGGGGTAAGGGTGGCTACACCTTC
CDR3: CASSPGGKGGYTF

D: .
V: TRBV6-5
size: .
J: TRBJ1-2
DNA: TGTGCCAGCAGTTCGGACCGCGGCTACACCTTC
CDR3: CASSSDRGYTF

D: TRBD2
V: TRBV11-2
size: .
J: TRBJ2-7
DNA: TGTGCCAGCAGCTTACGCGGGGGGGCACGGGACGAGCAGTACTTC
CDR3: CASSLRGGARDEQYF

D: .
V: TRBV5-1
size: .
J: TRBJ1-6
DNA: TGCGCCAGCAGCTGGAGCTCCTATAATTCACCCCTCCACTTT
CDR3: CASSWSSYNSPLHF

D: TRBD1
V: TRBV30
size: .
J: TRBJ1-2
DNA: TGTGCCTGGAAAGCAGGGGGCAACTATGGCTACACCTTC
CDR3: CAWKAGGNYGYTF

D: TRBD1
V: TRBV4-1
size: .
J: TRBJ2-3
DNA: TGCGCCAGCAGCCAATTGTCAGGGACAGGGTCACAAGATACGCAGTATTTT
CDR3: CASSQLSGTGSQDTQYF

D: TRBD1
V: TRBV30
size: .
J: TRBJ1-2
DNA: TGTGCCTGGACCAAAACCGGGCAGGGGGCCTACTATGGCTACACCTTC
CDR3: CAWTKTGQGAYYGYTF

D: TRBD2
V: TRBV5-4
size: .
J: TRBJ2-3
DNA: TGTGCCAGCAGCTTGAGGACTAGCGGGGGGCCAGATACGCAGTATTTT
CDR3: CASSLRTSGGPDTQYF

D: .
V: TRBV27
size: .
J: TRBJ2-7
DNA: TGTGCCAGCAGCCAGGCCGGGGGCGATGAGCAGTACTTC
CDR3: CASSQAGGDEQYF

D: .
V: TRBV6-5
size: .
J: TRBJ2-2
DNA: TGTGCCAGCAGGGCTCCTCCACTCGACACCGGGGAGCTGTTTTTT
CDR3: CASRAPPLDTGELFF

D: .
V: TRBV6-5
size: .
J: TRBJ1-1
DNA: TGTGCCAGCAGCCGTGGCGAGTTGACTGAAGCTTTCTTT
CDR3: CASSRGELTEAFF

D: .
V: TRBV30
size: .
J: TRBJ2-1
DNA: TGTGCCTGGAGTGCGCCCCGGGGGCAGTTCTTC
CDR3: CAWSAPRGQFF

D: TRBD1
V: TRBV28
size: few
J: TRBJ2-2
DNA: TGTGCCAGCGCGTCAGGGGGCCGGTTCTGGACCGGGGAGCTGTTTTTT
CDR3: CASASGGRFWTGELFF

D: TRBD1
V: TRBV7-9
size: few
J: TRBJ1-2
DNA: TGTGCCAGCAGCCCCAGGGAGGGGGCTGGCTACACCTTC
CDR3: CASSPREGAGYTF

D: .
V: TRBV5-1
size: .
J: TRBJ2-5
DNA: TGCGCCAGCAGCTTGGCAGCACAGCAAGAGACCCAGTACTTC
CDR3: CASSLAAQQETQYF

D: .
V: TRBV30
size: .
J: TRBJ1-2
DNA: TGTGCCTGGAGTGCCAAAAGAGGAGGCATCTATGGCTACACCTTC
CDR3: CAWSAKRGGIYGYTF

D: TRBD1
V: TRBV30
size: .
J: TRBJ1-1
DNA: TGTGCCTGGAGTGTACGACAGGGTCACACTGAAGCTTTCTTT
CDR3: CAWSVRQGHTEAFF

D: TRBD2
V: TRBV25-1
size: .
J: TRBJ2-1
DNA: TGTGCCAGCAGTGAACTCGGGGGGAGCTCCTACAATGAGCAGTTCTTC
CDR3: CASSELGGSSYNEQFF

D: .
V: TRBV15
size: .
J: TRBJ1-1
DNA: TGTGCCACCAGCCCGCAGGAGCCGACTGAAGCTTTCTTT
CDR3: CATSPQEPTEAFF

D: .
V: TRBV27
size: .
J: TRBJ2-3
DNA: TGTGCCAGCAGACAATCTAAGGGCACAGATACGCAGTATTTT
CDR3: CASRQSKGTDTQYF

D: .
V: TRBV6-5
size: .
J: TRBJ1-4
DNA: TGTGCCAGCGGTTTAGCGGCAACTAATGAAAAACTGTTTTTT
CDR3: CASGLAATNEKLFF

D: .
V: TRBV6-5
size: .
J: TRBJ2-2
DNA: TGTGCCAGCAGTAGGACCCTGGGAGGGGAGCTGTTTTTT
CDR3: CASSRTLGGELFF

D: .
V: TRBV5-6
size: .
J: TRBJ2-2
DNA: TGTGCCAGCAGTTTAATTCGATCGGTAGCGAACACCGGGGAGCTGTTTTTT
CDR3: CASSLIRSVANTGELFF

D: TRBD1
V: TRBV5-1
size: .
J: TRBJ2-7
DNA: TGCGCCAGCAGAAGAACAGGGGGCCACTACGAGCAGTACTTC
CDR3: CASRRTGGHYEQYF

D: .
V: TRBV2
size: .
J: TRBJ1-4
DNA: TGTGCCAGCAGTTCCCGGGCGGGTGAAAAACTGTTTTTT
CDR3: CASSSRAGEKLFF

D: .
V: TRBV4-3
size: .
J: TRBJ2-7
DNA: TGCGCCAGCAGCCAAGTGGGAGACGGAGCCGAGCAGTACTTC
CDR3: CASSQVGDGAEQYF

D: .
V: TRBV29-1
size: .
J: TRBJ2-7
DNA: TGCAGCGCCGGAGAGGGATCCTACGAGCAGTACTTC
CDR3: CSAGEGSYEQYF

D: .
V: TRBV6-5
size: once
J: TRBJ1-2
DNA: TGTGCCAGCAGTTATTCGCCGCTAGCTAACTATGGCTACACCTTC
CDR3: CASSYSPLANYGYTF

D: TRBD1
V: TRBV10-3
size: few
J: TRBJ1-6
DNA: TGTGCCACCACTTGGACAGGGGCGAATAATTCACCCCTCCACTTT
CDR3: CATTWTGANNSPLHF

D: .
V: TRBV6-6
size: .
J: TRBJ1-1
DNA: TGTGCCAGCAGTTCAGAATTTGAAGCTTTCTTT
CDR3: CASSSEFEAFF

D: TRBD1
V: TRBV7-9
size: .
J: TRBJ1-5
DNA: TGTGCCAGCAGCAAGACAGGGGCCGCTAGCAATCAGCCCCAGCATTTT
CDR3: CASSKTGAASNQPQHF

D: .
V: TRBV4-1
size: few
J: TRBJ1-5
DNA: TGCGCCAGCAGCCAAGACTTTCAGGGTAAGCAGCCCCAGCATTTT
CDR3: CASSQDFQGKQPQHF

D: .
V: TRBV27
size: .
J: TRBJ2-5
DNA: TGTGCCAGCAGGCCGAATTGGCAGGGGTTAAGGGAGACCCAGTACTTC
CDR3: CASRPNWQGLRETQYF

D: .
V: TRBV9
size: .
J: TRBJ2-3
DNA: TGTGCCAGCAGCGTAAGAGGGGACGGGGATACGCAGTATTTT
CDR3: CASSVRGDGDTQYF